Listed below are T cell receptor beta chains from one sample, sequenced in a study of T and B cells in COVID-19 patients. TCRdb called the multiplex PCR reads again in MiXCR, with one record for every CDR3 protein. The table lists around 20,000 distinct CDR3 sequences, under 35% of them singletons, with over 2% in the top ten. Sequenced sample: blood. These receptors originate from a human donor who had recovered from COVID-19. Both conserved end residues are part of each CDR3. D genes are given only for firm matches. The size entry is marked missing in some rows and otherwise reads once, few, many or a size class.

TRBV6-6	many	TRBJ2-3	NA	TGTGCCAGCAGCTCCTCCGGGGTTGCAGATACGCAGTATTTT	CASSSSGVADTQYF
TRBV20-1	few	TRBJ1-6	TRBD1	TGCAGTGCTGAAAAACCGGGACAGGGGTATTCACCCCTCCACTTT	CSAEKPGQGYSPLHF
TRBV5-4	few	TRBJ2-1	NA	TGTGCCAGCAGCTTGATTGGAGAGGCCAATGAGCAGTTCTTC	CASSLIGEANEQFF
TRBV7-2	many	TRBJ2-7	NA	TGTGCCAGCAGCTGGGACGGTTACGAGCAGTACTTC	CASSWDGYEQYF
TRBV30	NA	TRBJ2-7	NA	TGTGCCTGGGGACACCTATCCTACGAGCAGTACTTC	CAWGHLSYEQYF
TRBV6-5	once	TRBJ2-1	TRBD2	TGTGCCAGCAGTTGGACTAGCGGGGGTGTCAATGAGCAGTTCTTC	CASSWTSGGVNEQFF
TRBV24-1	NA	TRBJ2-3	NA	TGTGCCACCAGTGGTGCGGCACTTTTCCGTGGCCCAGATACGCAGTATTTT	CATSGAALFRGPDTQYF
TRBV18	NA	TRBJ1-1	NA	TGTGCCAGCTCACCACCGGATTTAGCAGGGAACACTGAAGCTTTCTTT	CASSPPDLAGNTEAFF
TRBV27	NA	TRBJ1-2	TRBD1	TGTGCCAGCAGTTTACTGGGACAGGGGGCCCCGTATGGCTACACCTTC	CASSLLGQGAPYGYTF
TRBV6-5	NA	TRBJ1-5	NA	TGTGCCAGCAGTGACCAGGCGTATAGCAATCAGCCCCAGCATTTT	CASSDQAYSNQPQHF